One sample yielded the 5 T cell receptor beta chains listed below, sequenced in a study of tissue T cells after allogeneic stem cell transplantation. The method was immunoSEQ multiplex PCR; TCRdb's version includes in-frame clones alone and lacks a portion of them. Among 6,500 to 8,000 clones, 50% were seen once, and the ten largest hold 4% to 5.5%. Time point noted: mouse harvest day 7 after allogeneic transplant. Tail vein injection delivered 10^7 T-cell-depleted bone marrow cells and 10^6 splenic CD5+ T cells. The sequenced material came from gut tissue. These receptors all come from a female BALB/c mouse given C57BL/6 T cells with graft-versus-host disease after an allogeneic hematopoietic cell transplant.

This clone turned up a few times. Gene labels here are mouse ones. The CDR3 end falls 1 residue outside the read, so it is completed with the germline J gene. V is TRBV26 and J is TRBJ2-3; D is unclear. Germline assignment: CDR1 KGHPV and CDR2 FQNQEV (reference sequence). V lost 4 bases to trimming and J lost 0 bases, with 8 bases between them. The CDR3 is made up of 14 amino acids. This chain's CDR3 is CASSQTSSAETLYF. CDR3 DNA (partial): TGTGCCAGCAGTCAGACATCTAGTGCAGAAACGCTGTAT. Full variable domain (remainder filled in from reference TRBV26 and TRBJ2-3): NSKVIQTPRYLVKGQGQKAKMRCIPEKGHPVVFWYQQNKNNEFKFLINFQNQEVLQQIDMTEKRFSAECPSNSPCSLEIQSSEAGDSALYLCASSQTSSAETLYFGSGTRLTVL.

Notes on this clone: Gene names and germline match the mouse. The read gets to within 1 residue of the CDR3 end, and the germline J gene fills in the rest. The V and J genes are TRBV3 and TRBJ2-7; maybe TRBD1 (6 bases). The CDR3 totals 14 residues. V lost 2 bases and J lost 0, with 8 bases in between. CDR1 SNHLY and CDR2 FYNGKV come from the germline V gene (reference sequence). CDR3 bases read: TGTGCCAGCAGCTTAAAGGGGGTCTCCTATGAACAGTAC. Protein product: CASSLKGVSYEQY. The entire CDR3 protein is CASSLKGVSYEQYF.

This clone was detected a few times. Gene names follow the mouse nomenclature. With the read ending 1 residue before the CDR3 end, the germline J gene is used to fill in that end. The chain links TRBV5 to TRBJ2-7; no definite D call. With 2 bases removed from V and 1 base from J, the gap between germline ends came to 0 bases. Germline CDR1 reads LGHNA; CDR2 reads YNLKQL (reference sequence). CDR3 length equals 11 residues. CDR3 region: CASSQSYEQYF. The part of the CDR3 DNA that was read is TGTGCCAGCAGCCAATCCTATGAACAGTAC.

To note about this clone: Gene labels here are mouse ones. The read ends 1 residue before the CDR3 terminus; that terminus is restored from the germline J gene. V usage is TRBV19 and J usage is TRBJ2-7; 12 bases are a match to TRBD2. J lost 2 bases, V lost 5 bases, and 5 bases had no gene match. This CDR3 contains 15 residues. The germline CDR1 and CDR2 sequences are FNHDT and SITEND (reference sequence). The CDR3 DNA, read in part, is TGTGCCAGCAGCTCGGGACTGGGGGGCGCCTATGAACAGTAC. This gives the protein CASSSGLGGAYEQY. The whole CDR3 reads CASSSGLGGAYEQYF.

This clone showed up just a few times. These gene names are mouse names. From the germline J gene comes the end of the CDR3, since the read stops 1 residue before it. The rearrangement links TRBV12-2 to TRBJ2-7, with D possibly TRBD2 on 6 matching bases. Trimming left V 0 bases short and J 4 bases short, with 9 bases between. This CDR3 has 13 amino acids. In germline, CDR1 is SGHLS, CDR2 HYDKME. The CDR3 is CASSLDGGYEQYF. Partial CDR3 DNA: TGTGCCAGCTCTCTCGACGGGGGGTATGAACAGTAC.